Presented here are 21 T cell receptor beta chains from one specimen sequenced in a study of blood T cells in healthy people across ages. A second PCR, run for about 7 to 11 cycles, used a sample-barcoded 5' primer plus a J-beta primer mix. TCRdb fed the 5' RACE reads into MiXCR, producing one record per CDR3 protein. The table records about 1.8 million distinct CDR3 sequences, less than 50% of them present only once. Sequencing was done on a sample of blood. The receptors come from a woman in her forties in good health.

V usage is TRBV12-3 or TRBV12-4 and J usage is TRBJ1-5, with TRBD1 as a possible D gene (5 bases). The V end was cut by 4 bases, the J end by 4 bases, with 17 bases between. The CDR3 is 16 amino acids. CDR3 DNA sequence: TGTGCCAGCAGTTCCCGGGGCCATCGACCGAATCAGCCCCAGCATTTT. It is translated as CASSSRGHRPNQPQHF.

The rearrangement links TRBV24-1 to TRBJ1-2; no firm D call. CDR3 length equals 15 residues. The germline V gene encodes CDR1 KGHDR and CDR2 SFDVKD. The V gene lost 4 bases and the J gene lost 6 bases, with 17 bases spanning the gap. The CDR3 loop is CATSENPLSSDGYTF. The CDR3 DNA follows: TGTGCCACCAGTGAAAATCCACTCTCGAGCGATGGCTACACCTTC.

The chain links TRBV20-1 to TRBJ1-4, with D possibly TRBD1 on 5 matching bases. V lost 5 bases and J lost 7, with 17 bases in between. In germline, CDR1 is DFQATT, CDR2 SNEGSKA (reference sequence). The CDR3 length is 14 residues. The CDR3 protein is CSAPKGKGSEKLFF. The DNA of the CDR3 is TGCAGTGCTCCCAAGGGGAAGGGCAGTGAAAAACTGTTTTTT.

The rearrangement joins TRBV3-1 to TRBJ1-2; D possibly corresponds to TRBD1 (6 bases). V gave up 4 bases and J gave up 8 bases, with 20 bases separating them. This CDR3 is 15 amino acids long. CDR1 LGHDT and CDR2 YNNKEL come from the germline V gene (reference sequence). The CDR3: CASSPTGQRRNGYTF. CDR3 nucleotides: TGTGCCAGCAGCCCGACCGGACAGAGGAGGAACGGCTACACCTTC.

The V and J genes are TRBV5-1 and TRBJ2-7, with a tentative D call TRBD2 (5 bases). From germline, CDR1 is SGHRS and CDR2 YFSETQ. Trimming removed 4 bases at V and 3 bases at J, with 8 bases between. The CDR3 totals 12 residues. The CDR3: CASSEEGYEQYF. The CDR3 nucleotides read TGCGCCAGCAGCGAAGAGGGCTACGAGCAGTACTTC.

The chain couples TRBV29-1 to TRBJ2-1; TRBD2 aligns across 8 bases. V dropped 3 bases and J dropped 7; count of bases not matched to a gene: 11. CDR3 length: 15 amino acids. Germline-derived CDR1 and CDR2 are SQVTM and ANQGSEA. The CDR3 is CSVDGRGGGMNEQFF. The CDR3 nucleotides are TGCAGCGTTGATGGGCGCGGCGGGGGGATGAATGAGCAGTTCTTC.

The chain has TRBV15 and TRBJ1-1, with unresolved D. The CDR3 loop spans 15 amino acids. The V and J ends lost 2 bases and 6 bases respectively, with 16 bases between them. Germline assignment: CDR1 LNHNV and CDR2 YYDKDF (reference sequence). The CDR3 DNA reads as TGTGCCACCAGCAGACCCCAAGGACTGCGGGCTGAAGCTTTCTTT. Protein product: CATSRPQGLRAEAFF.

CDR3 in DNA: TGTGCCAGCAGTTTAGTTGGGGTGAGGGATCAGCCCCAGCATTTT. Translation gives CASSLVGVRDQPQHF. The V gene is TRBV12-3 or TRBV12-4, the J gene TRBJ1-5; D not resolved. This CDR3 region has 15 residues. V was cut by 1 base and J by 5 bases, with 12 bases left in between.

This clonotype has just a few counts. The V and J genes are TRBV27 and TRBJ2-7, with 7 bases aligning to TRBD1. Trimming cost V 5 bases and J 2 bases; bases outside gene matches: 12. Germline CDR1 is MNHEY and CDR2 is SMNVEV (reference sequence). There are 16 residues in the CDR3. The CDR3 reads CASSPSRGQLTYEQYF. CDR3 DNA: TGTGCCAGCAGTCCCTCCAGGGGACAGCTTACCTACGAGCAGTACTTC.

The rearrangement links TRBV28 to TRBJ2-1, with 7 bases aligning to TRBD1. The CDR3 runs to 13 residues. CDR1 is MDHEN and CDR2 is SYDVKM in the germline V gene. The V segment lost 9 bases and the J segment 4 bases; nucleotides outside the gene matches: 6. CDR3 loop: CASEGARYNEQFF. The CDR3 nucleotides read TGTGCCAGTGAGGGGGCGCGATACAATGAGCAGTTCTTC.

There are a few counts of this clonotype. The chain couples TRBV28 to TRBJ1-2, with 8 bases that match TRBD1. V lost 11 bases and J lost 3; bases outside the gene matches: 17. The CDR3 contains 16 residues. CDR1 and CDR2 from the germline V gene are MDHEN and SYDVKM. CDR3 amino acids: CAGGRQGASGYYGYTF. The CDR3 nucleotides read TGTGCCGGGGGGCGGCAGGGGGCCTCCGGTTACTATGGCTACACCTTC.

The V gene is TRBV7-8, the J gene TRBJ2-3, with 7 bases aligning to TRBD2. Losses at the gene ends were 5 bases for V and 2 bases for J; bases not matched to a gene: 13. CDR3 length: 17 amino acids. Germline-derived CDR1 and CDR2 are SGHVS and FQNEAQ. For the CDR3, the DNA is TGTGCCAGCAGCAAAGGGGCTAGCGGATCATTCACAGATACGCAGTATTTT. Encoded protein: CASSKGASGSFTDTQYF.

This chain joins TRBV7-9 and TRBJ2-3; D is unresolved. The CDR3 totals 14 residues. V shed 6 bases and J shed 5 bases, with 15 bases lying between them. Germline CDR1 reads SEHNR; CDR2 reads FQNEAQ (reference sequence). CDR3 coding DNA: TGTGCCAGCAGTCCCAGAACGGTTATAGATACGCAGTATTTT. Translating gives CASSPRTVIDTQYF.

This clonotype was recorded a few times. The chain is built from TRBV25-1 and TRBJ2-6; D gene ambiguous. The CDR3 is 15 residues long. V gave up 3 bases and J gave up 4 bases, with 10 bases separating them. In germline, CDR1 is MGHDK, CDR2 SYGVNS. CDR3 coding DNA: TGTGCCAGCAGTGACGCGACTTTAGGGGCCAACGTCCTGACTTTC. It encodes CASSDATLGANVLTF.

The chain recombines TRBV14 with TRBJ2-3, with D unresolved. The germline gives CDR1 SGHDN, CDR2 FVKESK. The CDR3 totals 17 residues. The V and J ends lost 0 bases and 2 bases respectively, with 15 bases between them. CDR3 loop: CASSQDWAVSSTDTQYF. CDR3 nucleotides: TGTGCCAGCAGCCAAGACTGGGCGGTTAGTTCCACAGATACGCAGTATTTT.

On this clonotype: A single base separates this from a much larger clone, so it may be a read error. This chain joins TRBV7-6 and TRBJ2-1, with no clear D. Between the trimmed V and J ends, which lost 4 bases and 2 bases, there was a span of 6 bases. The CDR3 consists of 13 residues. Germline CDR1 reads SGHVS; CDR2 reads FNYEAQ. The CDR3 protein is CASSWVTYNEQFF. Written as DNA, the CDR3 is TGTGCCAGCAGCTGGGTCACCTACAATGAGCAGTTCTTC.

The gene calls are TRBV7-2 and TRBJ2-2, with D perhaps matching TRBD2 (5 bases). The germline V gene has CDR1 SGHTA and CDR2 FQGNSA. The CDR3 totals 13 residues. The V and J ends lost 6 bases and 7 bases respectively, with 12 bases between them. In DNA form, the CDR3 reads TGTGCCAGCAGAAGTCAGCGGAACGGGGAGCTGTTTTTT. Translation gives CASRSQRNGELFF.

This rearrangement joins TRBV7-2 to TRBJ2-5, with 16 bases fitting TRBD2. Germline V gene data show CDR1 as SGHTA and CDR2 as FQGNSA. The CDR3 is 16 amino acids. V shed 3 bases, J shed 11 bases, and the junction held 9 bases outside the gene matches. In DNA, the CDR3 is TGTGCCAGCAGCTTCGGGACTAGCGGGGGGGACAATGAGCAGTACTTC. As protein: CASSFGTSGGDNEQYF.

The V and J genes are TRBV10-3 and TRBJ2-3; TRBD1 is a possible D gene (6 bases). The V gene lost 4 bases and the J gene lost 4 bases, with 12 bases spanning the gap. This CDR3 contains 14 residues. Germline CDR1 reads ENHRY; CDR2 reads SYGVKD. This CDR3 reads CAISVNRDADTQYF. The DNA of the CDR3 is TGTGCCATCAGTGTCAACAGGGATGCAGATACGCAGTATTTT.

This clonotype was recorded a few times. The rearrangement joins TRBV15 to TRBJ2-5; D ambiguous. V lost 1 base and J lost 2, with 8 bases in between. Germline CDR1 reads LNHNV; CDR2 reads YYDKDF (reference sequence). This CDR3 region has 14 residues. Written as DNA, the CDR3 is TGTGCCACCAGCAGAGGGTCCAAACAAGAGACCCAGTACTTC. Amino acid sequence: CATSRGSKQETQYF.

This chain links TRBV6-5 with TRBJ1-2, with D hard to call. The CDR3 contains 14 residues. The V gene lost 2 bases and the J gene lost 4 bases, with 11 bases spanning the gap. CDR1 and CDR2 (germline): MNHEY, SVGAGI. In DNA form, the CDR3 reads TGTGCCAGCAGTTACCTCCTTGAGGGCTATGGCTACACCTTC. Protein product: CASSYLLEGYGYTF.